The source of this TCR beta chain is a study of blood T cell repertoires in COVID-19 (dated by TCRdb to the early 2020s). Study-level background: Samples covering the acute and convalescent phases of COVID-19 were provided by collaborators in the United States, Italy and Spain. The material from the prospective study consisted of cDNA or gDNA derived from T cells, B-cell-depleted T cells, or PBMCs. Subjects who had been exposed to COVID-19, were actively infected with it, or had recovered from it provided the deeply sampled blood TCRbeta repertoires that made up the dataset. The repertoires were made available in a free public database intended to serve as a resource for research on the immune response to SARS-CoV-2. Samples came from the ongoing ImmuneRACE study (first 160 participants) plus 1,254 subjects from 6 global collaborators. A de-identified subject ID, COVID-19 status, age in years and sex were almost always included in the sample metadata. Where available, HLA class I and class II types were taken from metadata supplied by the sample provider and were not determined by assay-based typing. Study-wide conclusions, independent of this receptor: How much clinical and demographic metadata was included differed by source and by participant, and the metadata was provided uncurated.

Notes on this clone: Its antigen has not been determined. No per-base quality is available; no much larger clone lies one base away.

Enrolling through a virtual design, the prospective study's participants ranged in age from roughly 18 to 89 years and lived across roughly 24 United States geographic areas. In the prospective study, cohorts were assigned on the basis of participant-reported clinical history obtained from a screening survey and a study questionnaire. In the prospective study, mobile phlebotomists collected whole blood, serum and a nasopharyngeal or oropharyngeal swab from each participant. Additional blood draws and questionnaires over an approximately 2-month period could optionally be provided by prospective study participants. Before DNA extraction, blood samples from the prospective study were shipped at room temperature or frozen. The germline V gene sets CDR1 to SGHRS and CDR2 to YFSETQ. Including cysteine and phenylalanine, the CDR3 has 16 amino acids. Of the read, only the CDR3 DNA is kept; its 48 bases are in frame from base 1. Clipping removes 4 bases from V and 6 bases from J, with 8 as the unmatched junction base count.

TCRbeta CDR3 regions were amplified from genomic DNA using the immunoSEQ Assay, a bias-controlled multiplex PCR. As for the original processing: The number of nucleated cells in each sample was estimated by amplification of reference gene primers within the assay. Sequence reads were collapsed and filtered to measure the absolute abundance of every unique TCRbeta CDR3 rearrangement. For each sample, productive Simpson clonality was calculated by taking the square root of Simpson's diversity index across productive rearrangements. TCRdb's version of the immuneACCESS table is confined to in-frame rearrangements and falls short of the full clone set. An unresolved V gene accounts for under half of the shortfall where checked; the remainder is of unknown origin. V, J and clone size are taken as reported in that table, and D and trimming were inferred from the DNA itself. Here the sample has some 410,000 clones; over 75% occur a single time. Clones ranked in the top ten supply approximately 1% of the sample.

The rearranged segments are TRBV5-1 and TRBJ2-1; 12 bases in the middle match TRBD2. The clonotype comes from a woman younger than 45 with acute COVID-19. Sequenced: PBMCs or T cells enriched from blood (not recorded which). The DNA reads TGCGCCAGCAGCATACGGACTAGCGGGATGGGCAATGAGCAGTTCTTC. The resulting protein is CASSIRTSGMGNEQFF.